The 2 T cell receptor beta chains in this list originate from one sample, sequenced in a study of T cells after yellow fever vaccination. TCRdb re-called the 5' RACE reads through MiXCR, storing one row per CDR3 protein. The sample lists 500,000 to 550,000 distinct CDR3 sequences, 21% occurring once. This sample comprised PBMCs, obtained roughly 20 days after the first yellow fever vaccination. These receptors all come from a man aged 18 to 30 who received the YFV17D yellow fever vaccine.

The chain combines TRBV5-4 with TRBJ2-7, with D possibly matching TRBD2 (5 bases). Trimming removed 0 bases at V and 2 bases at J, with 9 bases between. The germline CDR1 and CDR2 sequences are SGHNT and YYREEE (reference sequence). The CDR3 consists of 14 residues. CDR3 sequence: CASSLATGTYEQYF. CDR3 DNA: TGTGCCAGCAGCTTGGCCACCGGGACCTACGAGCAGTACTTC. Variable domain in full (rest from reference TRBV5-4 and TRBJ2-7): ETGVTQSPTHLIKTRGQQVTLRCSSQSGHNTVSWYQQALGQGPQFIFQYYREEENGRGNFPPRFSGLQFPNYSSELNVNALELDDSALYLCASSLATGTYEQYFGPGTRLTVT.

V gene TRBV5-6 combines with J gene TRBJ2-7, with a possible D match to TRBD2 (7 bases). Germline lookup yields CDR1 SGHDT and CDR2 YYEEEE. V gave up 0 bases and J gave up 6 bases, with 16 bases separating them. The CDR3 extends over 15 amino acids. The CDR3: CASSLGGGRMGEQYF. The CDR3, as DNA: TGTGCCAGCAGCTTGGGGGGGGGCCGGATGGGCGAGCAGTACTTC.